A single sample is the source of the 16 T cell receptor beta chains below, sequenced in a study of T cells in Graves' hyperthyroidism and ophthalmopathy. From RNA transcripts, TCR beta CDR3 regions were amplified. The study used the HTBI primer set for a first-round RT-PCR of the TCR CDR3. In TCRdb, the multiplex PCR reads were re-called with MiXCR into one record per CDR3 protein. This sample has about 360,000 distinct CDR3 sequences, with 20% to 25% found just once. Sequenced material: blood. These TCRs come from a man aged 45-65 years with Graves' hyperthyroidism.

The chain carries TRBV24-1 and TRBJ2-1; unclear D gene. Deletions cut 3 bases from V and 8 bases from J, with 7 bases between. Germline V gene lookup returns CDR1 KGHDR and CDR2 SFDVKD. The CDR3 consists of 12 residues. The CDR3 here is CATSDPMDEQFF. CDR3 coding DNA: TGTGCCACCAGTGATCCGATGGATGAGCAGTTCTTC.

This clonotype was detected only a few times. The V call is TRBV12-5, the J call TRBJ2-1, with TRBD2 matching 8 bases. The CDR3 length is 13 residues. The V gene's germline CDR1 is LGHNT and CDR2 FRNRAP. The ends lost 8 bases at V and 7 bases at J; junction bases unmatched: 7. CDR3 sequence (DNA): TGTGCTAGTCTGGCGGGAGGTTTAAATGAGCAGTTCTTC. Translated, it gives CASLAGGLNEQFF.

This chain connects TRBV7-9 to TRBJ2-2; 7 bases map to TRBD1. This CDR3 is 15 amino acids long. Germline trimming cut 5 bases from V and 2 bases from J; bases unmatched to any gene: 5. CDR1 is SEHNR and CDR2 is FQNEAQ in the germline V gene (reference sequence). CDR3: CASSTDRVNTGELFF. In nucleotides, the CDR3 is TGTGCCAGCAGCACCGACAGGGTTAACACCGGGGAGCTGTTTTTT.

There are a few counts of this clonotype. The chain joins TRBV27 to TRBJ1-5, with 7 bases matching TRBD1. Germline V lookup: CDR1 MNHEY, CDR2 SMNVEV (reference sequence). Trimming cost V 5 bases and J 5 bases; bases outside gene matches: 12. This CDR3 contains 16 residues. The CDR3 loop reads CASSPGTVGSDQPQHF. The CDR3 nucleotides read TGTGCCAGCAGTCCAGGGACAGTCGGATCGGATCAGCCCCAGCATTTT.

For this clonotype: A read error is possible here, since a much larger clone lies one base away. The chain uses TRBV3-1 and TRBJ2-2; TRBD1 matches 9 bases. Germline CDR1 reads LGHDT; CDR2 reads YNNKEL (reference sequence). CDR3 size: 14 residues. This chain's CDR3 is CASRGTGNTGEPFF. The CDR3 DNA reads as TGTGCCAGCAGAGGGACAGGGAACACCGGGGAGCCGTTTTTT.

Notes on this clonotype: A much more abundant neighbour one base away suggests this may be a read error. The conserved final phenylalanine or tryptophan is absent from the CDR3, which likely points to a read error. The V and J genes are TRBV3-1 and TRBJ2-1; D perhaps matches TRBD2 (6 bases). There are 14 residues in the CDR3. V was clipped by 5 bases and J by 9 bases, with 17 bases between them. From germline, CDR1 is LGHDT and CDR2 YNNKEL (reference sequence). CDR3 coding DNA: TGTGCCAGCAGCATACAACTGCTGCGGGGTGAGCAGTTCTCC. Protein: CASSIQLLRGEQFS.

The chain is built from TRBV3-1 and TRBJ2-1; 7 nucleotides agree with TRBD2. V was pared by 0 bases and J by 5 bases, with 7 bases of the junction left unmatched. Per the germline V gene, CDR1 is LGHDT and CDR2 is YNNKEL (reference sequence). This CDR3 is built from 16 residues. CDR3 sequence: CASSQDGGRWDNEQFF. The CDR3 nucleotides read TGTGCCAGCAGCCAAGATGGCGGGAGATGGGACAATGAGCAGTTCTTC.

The chain links TRBV29-1 to TRBJ2-3; the D gene is possibly TRBD1 (6 bases). The ends were cut back, 6 bases at V and 1 base at J, with 17 bases in the middle. The CDR3 is 15 residues long. Per the germline V gene, CDR1 is SQVTM and CDR2 is ANQGSEA. The CDR3 nucleotides are TGCAGCGTAGAACCGCCAGGGGTACGCACAGATACGCAGTATTTT. This sequence encodes CSVEPPGVRTDTQYF.

This clonotype was picked up a small number of times. The chain recombines TRBV4-1 with TRBJ1-6; D gene ambiguous. The CDR3 is made up of 12 amino acids. The ends were cut back, 0 bases at V and 15 bases at J, with 9 bases in the middle. Germline V gene lookup returns CDR1 MGHRA and CDR2 YSYEKL. The CDR3 coding sequence is TGCGCCAGCAGCCAAGATATCTCTCACCTCCACTTT. This codes for CASSQDISHLHF.

This clonotype showed up many times. The V and J genes are TRBV6-1 and TRBJ2-4; no reliable D call. The CDR3 loop spans 12 amino acids. V was clipped by 0 bases and J by 6 bases, with 3 bases between them. The germline V gene encodes CDR1 MNHNS and CDR2 SASEGT. The DNA for the CDR3 is TGTGCCAGCAGTGAAGCCGGAAACATTCAGTACTTC. This encodes CASSEAGNIQYF.

V usage is TRBV9 and J usage is TRBJ1-4, with D perhaps TRBD1 (5 bases). Germline loops: CDR1 SGDLS, CDR2 YYNGEE. The CDR3 spans 16 residues. V was cut by 3 bases and J by 2 bases, with 14 bases left in between. The DNA for the CDR3 is TGTGCCAGCAGCGAGGGGTCCTTAGGGACTAATGAAAAACTGTTTTTT. This encodes CASSEGSLGTNEKLFF.

This clonotype was detected ten times or more. The genes are TRBV3-1 and TRBJ2-2; no definite D call. Germline V gene lookup returns CDR1 LGHDT and CDR2 YNNKEL (reference sequence). Trimming stripped 2 bases from V and 2 bases from J, with 9 bases between. This CDR3 is built from 15 residues. CDR3 nucleotides: TGTGCCAGCAGCCAACGCAGAGGAAACACCGGGGAGCTGTTTTTT. It specifies CASSQRRGNTGELFF. The variable domain in full, completed from reference TRBV3-1 and TRBJ2-2, reads DTAVSQTPKYLVTQMGNDKSIKCEQNLGHDTMYWYKQDSKKFLKIMFSYNNKELIINETVPNRFSPKSPDKAHLNLHINSLELGDSAVYFCASSQRRGNTGELFFGEGSRLTVL.

This clonotype was counted a few times. The V gene is TRBV12-3 or TRBV12-4, the J gene TRBJ2-5; a weak D match, TRBD1 (6 bases). Deletions cut 7 bases from V and 6 bases from J, with 18 bases between. There are 14 residues in the CDR3. The CDR3: CASTHSGGRKTQYF. As DNA, the CDR3 is TGTGCCAGCACCCATTCTGGGGGCCGGAAGACCCAGTACTTC.

The rearrangement joins TRBV27 to TRBJ2-7; the D is unclear. The ends were cut back, 6 bases at V and 5 bases at J, with 14 bases in the middle. Germline-derived CDR1 and CDR2 are MNHEY and SMNVEV (reference sequence). CDR3 length: 13 residues. In DNA form, the CDR3 reads TGTGCCAGCAGCTTAACCCCATGGAACGAGCAGTACTTC. Encoded protein: CASSLTPWNEQYF.

This clonotype has more than one count but fewer than ten. This chain uses TRBV3-1 with TRBJ2-7; 7 bases agree with TRBD1. CDR1 and CDR2 from the germline V gene are LGHDT and YNNKEL (reference sequence). V was clipped by 2 bases and J by 3 bases; unmatched bases: 7. The CDR3 is 15 amino acids. The CDR3: CASSQSPGGYYEQYF. The CDR3 DNA follows: TGTGCCAGCAGCCAATCACCAGGGGGATACTACGAGCAGTACTTC.

V is TRBV5-1 and J is TRBJ1-2, with 10 bases lining up with TRBD1. The CDR3 extends over 14 amino acids. The germline V gene has CDR1 SGHRS and CDR2 YFSETQ. V dropped 4 bases and J dropped 3; count of bases not matched to a gene: 3. This CDR3 reads CASSAGTGDYGYTF. The CDR3 region has the DNA TGCGCCAGCAGCGCGGGGACAGGGGACTATGGCTACACCTTC.